Listed below are T cell receptor beta chains from one sample, sequenced in a study of T cell repertoires in cytomegalovirus infection. TCRdb ran MiXCR on the reads and lists one entry per CDR3 protein. There are fewer than 300,000 distinct CDR3 sequences in the sample; roughly 23% occur only once, and approximately 15% lies in the top ten. The sample consisted of PBMCs. The receptors come from a human donor in good health (CMV status not recorded). Some clones in this sample may be carry-over from other donors' samples. Each CDR3 is given with its conserved first and last residue. A D gene is named only where the DNA matches it firmly. Some rows mark clone size as missing; the rest say once, few, many or name a class of expanded clone.

>-|few|14|TRBV7-2|TRBJ2-3
CASSLSSSTDTQYF
TGTGCCAGCAGCTTATCTAGTTCCACAGATACGCAGTATTTT
>-|-|13|TRBV29-1|TRBJ1-2
CSLNRGPTNGYTF
TGCAGCCTCAACCGGGGACCGACGAATGGCTACACCTTC
>TRBD1|few|14|TRBV20-1|TRBJ1-4
CSAFTGTGDEKLFF
TGCAGTGCCTTTACCGGGACAGGGGATGAAAAACTGTTTTTT
>-|-|11|TRBV7-2|TRBJ1-1
CGTGRGTEAFF
TGCGGTACGGGACGGGGCACTGAAGCTTTCTTT
>TRBD2|few|17|TRBV5-1|TRBJ2-7
CASSPGLGRLSSYEQYF
TGCGCCAGCAGCCCGGGACTAGGGAGGCTCAGCTCCTACGAGCAGTACTTC
>-|-|13|TRBV29-1|TRBJ2-7
CSVETRGTYEQYF
TGCAGCGTTGAAACCAGGGGAACCTACGAGCAGTACTTC
>-|-|13|TRBV14|TRBJ1-1
CASSQGRRVEAFF
TGTGCCAGCAGCCAAGGGCGGAGGGTTGAAGCTTTCTTT
>TRBD1|-|14|TRBV7-6|TRBJ2-5
CASSSTGAGETQYF
TGTGCTAGCAGCTCGACAGGGGCTGGGGAGACCCAGTACTTC
>TRBD1|few|15|TRBV25-1|TRBJ1-2
CASSEPGQGASGYTF
TGTGCCAGCAGTGAACCGGGACAGGGGGCGAGCGGCTACACCTTC
>-|few|13|TRBV14|TRBJ1-5
CASSQGNVQPQHF
TGTGCCAGCAGCCAAGGAAACGTTCAGCCCCAGCATTTT
>TRBD2|-|15|TRBV28|TRBJ2-6
CASSPSGSGANVLTF
TGTGCCAGCAGCCCTAGCGGGTCTGGGGCCAACGTCCTGACTTTC
>TRBD1|many|16|TRBV7-2|TRBJ2-1
CASSQAGDRIALGQFF
TGTGCCAGCAGCCAAGCCGGGGACAGGATAGCCCTCGGGCAGTTCTTC
>-|few|14|TRBV20-1|TRBJ2-3
CSAPLAGGTDTQYF
TGCAGTGCTCCTCTCGCAGGGGGCACAGATACGCAGTATTTT
>-|-|16|TRBV29-1|TRBJ1-2
CSVEDRGQRTNYGYTF
TGCAGCGTTGAAGATCGGGGGCAGAGAACTAACTATGGCTACACCTTC
>-|-|14|TRBV11-2|TRBJ1-2
CASSLRGPAAGYTF
TGTGCCAGCAGCCTACGGGGGCCAGCCGCGGGCTACACCTTC
>TRBD2|-|16|TRBV29-1|TRBJ2-7
CSVDAAGTSGTYEQYF
TGCAGCGTTGACGCCGCCGGGACTAGCGGAACCTACGAGCAGTACTTC
>-|many|15|TRBV28|TRBJ2-1
CASSLGGARGNEQFF
TGTGCCAGCAGTTTAGGAGGGGCGCGGGGCAATGAGCAGTTCTTC